This T cell receptor beta chain is from a study of a mutant IDH1 vaccine in newly diagnosed glioma. Study background: Beforehand, treatment had been radiotherapy, temozolomide, or both; the majority received both.

The repertoire was sequenced with immunoSEQ multiplex PCR; TCRdb's copy has only in-frame clones and lacks some. The data contain over 75,000 clones, 85% to 90% of them singletons. Documented time point: baseline, week 1 (first vaccination visit). Regarding treatment: pre-vaccination baseline after standard-of-care therapy. The CDR3 extends over 17 amino acids. Germline CDR1 is SGHKS and CDR2 is YYEKEE (reference sequence). V was cut by 4 bases and J by 3 bases, with 20 bases left in between. V and J are TRBV5-5 and TRBJ1-3; no definite D call. Sample: PBMCs, taken from a glioma patient treated with radiotherapy, temozolomide or both. The origin of this receptor is a woman in her forties or fifties with glioma. The chain's CDR3 is CASSADPFRAGGNTIYF. CDR3 DNA sequence: TGTGCCAGCAGCGCAGACCCTTTTAGGGCTGGTGGAAACACCATATATTTT.